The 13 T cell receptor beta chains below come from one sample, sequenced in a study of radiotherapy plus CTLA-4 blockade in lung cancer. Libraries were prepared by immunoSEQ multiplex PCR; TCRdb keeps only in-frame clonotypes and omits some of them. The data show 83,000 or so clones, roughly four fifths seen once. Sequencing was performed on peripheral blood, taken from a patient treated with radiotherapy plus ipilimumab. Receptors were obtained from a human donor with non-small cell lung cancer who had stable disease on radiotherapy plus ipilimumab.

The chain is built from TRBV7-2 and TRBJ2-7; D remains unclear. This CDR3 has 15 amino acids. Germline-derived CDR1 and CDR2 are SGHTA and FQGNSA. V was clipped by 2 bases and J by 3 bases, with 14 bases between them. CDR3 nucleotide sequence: TGTGCCAGCAGCTTATCAACCCAGTCAGGCTACGAGCAGTACTTC. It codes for CASSLSTQSGYEQYF. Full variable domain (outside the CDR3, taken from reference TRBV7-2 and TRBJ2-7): GAGVSQSPSNKVTEKGKDVELRCDPISGHTALYWYRQSLGQGLEFLIYFQGNSAPDKSGLPSDRFSAERTGGSVSTLTIQRTQQEDSAVYLCASSLSTQSGYEQYFGPGTRLTVT.

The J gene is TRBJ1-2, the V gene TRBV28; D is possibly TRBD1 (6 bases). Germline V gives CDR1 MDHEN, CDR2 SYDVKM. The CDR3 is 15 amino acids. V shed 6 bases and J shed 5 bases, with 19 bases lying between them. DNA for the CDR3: TGTGCCAGCAGCGGAGGCGGGGGGCGAGGGTATGGCTACACCTTC. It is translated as CASSGGGGRGYGYTF.

The CDR3 sequence is CASSVVGNTGELFF. The CDR3 bases are TGTGCCAGCAGCGTAGTGGGGAACACCGGGGAGCTGTTTTTT. V usage is TRBV9 and J usage is TRBJ2-2; no definite D call. V lost 0 bases, J lost 1 base, and 4 bases lay in between. The CDR3 totals 14 residues. Per the germline V gene, CDR1 is SGDLS and CDR2 is YYNGEE. The variable domain in full, with the rest retrieved from reference TRBV9 and TRBJ2-2, is DSGVTQTPKHLITATGQRVTLRCSPRSGDLSVYWYQQSLDQGLQFLIQYYNGEERAKGNILERFSAQQFPDLHSELNLSSLELGDSALYFCASSVVGNTGELFFGEGSRLTVL.

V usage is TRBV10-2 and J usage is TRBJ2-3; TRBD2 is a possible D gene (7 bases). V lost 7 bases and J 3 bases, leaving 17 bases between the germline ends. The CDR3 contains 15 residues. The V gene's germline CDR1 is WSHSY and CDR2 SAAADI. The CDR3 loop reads CASILTGGLTDTQYF. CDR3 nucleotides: TGCGCCAGCATCCTGACGGGGGGCCTAACAGATACGCAGTATTTT.

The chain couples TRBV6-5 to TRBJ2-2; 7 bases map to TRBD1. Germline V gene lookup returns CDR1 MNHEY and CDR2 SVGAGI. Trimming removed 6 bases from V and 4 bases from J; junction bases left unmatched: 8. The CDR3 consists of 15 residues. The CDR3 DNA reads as TGTGCCAGCAGCCTGACAGGGTTGAGCACCGGGGAGCTGTTTTTT. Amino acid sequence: CASSLTGLSTGELFF.

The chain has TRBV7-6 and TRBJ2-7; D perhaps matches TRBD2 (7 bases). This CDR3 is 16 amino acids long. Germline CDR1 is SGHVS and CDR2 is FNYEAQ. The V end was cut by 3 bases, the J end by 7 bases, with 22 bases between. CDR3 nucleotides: TGTGCCAGCAGCTTTGGGGGGGCAGGGGCCAGAGGGGAGCAGTACTTC. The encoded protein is CASSFGGAGARGEQYF.

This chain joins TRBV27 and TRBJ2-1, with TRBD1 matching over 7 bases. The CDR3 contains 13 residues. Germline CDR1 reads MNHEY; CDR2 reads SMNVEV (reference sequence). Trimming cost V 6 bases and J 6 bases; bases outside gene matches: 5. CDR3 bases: TGTGCCAGCAGAGGGGGCAGCTTCAATGAGCAGTTCTTC. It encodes CASRGGSFNEQFF.

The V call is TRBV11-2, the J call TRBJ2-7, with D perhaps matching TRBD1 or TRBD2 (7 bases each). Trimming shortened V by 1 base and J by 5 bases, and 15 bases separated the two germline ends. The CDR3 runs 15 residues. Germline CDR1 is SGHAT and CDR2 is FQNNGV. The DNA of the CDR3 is TGTGCCAGCAGCTTAGGGGGGGGACAGAGTGACGAGCAGTACTTC. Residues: CASSLGGGQSDEQYF.

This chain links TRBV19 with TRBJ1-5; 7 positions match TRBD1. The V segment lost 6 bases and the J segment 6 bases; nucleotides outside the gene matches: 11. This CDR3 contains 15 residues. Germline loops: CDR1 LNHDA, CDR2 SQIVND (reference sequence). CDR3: CASSGDRVGIQPQHF. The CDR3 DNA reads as TGTGCCAGTAGCGGAGACAGGGTCGGGATTCAGCCCCAGCATTTT.

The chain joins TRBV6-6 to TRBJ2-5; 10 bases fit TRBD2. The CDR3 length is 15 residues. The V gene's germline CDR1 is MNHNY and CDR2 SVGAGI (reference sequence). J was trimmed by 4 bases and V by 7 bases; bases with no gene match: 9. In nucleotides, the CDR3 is TGTGCCAGCACCGATAGCGGGGGGATGGGAGAGACCCAGTACTTC. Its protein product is CASTDSGGMGETQYF.

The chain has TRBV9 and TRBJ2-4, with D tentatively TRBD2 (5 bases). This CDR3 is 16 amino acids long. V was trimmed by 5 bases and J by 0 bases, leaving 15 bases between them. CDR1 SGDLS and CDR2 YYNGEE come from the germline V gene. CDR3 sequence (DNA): TGTGCCAGCAGTGAAAGGGCGGGCCTAGCCAAAAACATTCAGTACTTC. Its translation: CASSERAGLAKNIQYF.

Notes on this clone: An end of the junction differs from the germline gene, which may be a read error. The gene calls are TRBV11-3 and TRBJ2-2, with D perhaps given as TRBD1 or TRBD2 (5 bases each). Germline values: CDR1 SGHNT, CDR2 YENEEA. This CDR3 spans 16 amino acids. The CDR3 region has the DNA TGTGCCAGCAGCTTAGGGGTGAGGGGAAACACCGGGGAGCTATTTTTT. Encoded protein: CASSLGVRGNTGELFF.

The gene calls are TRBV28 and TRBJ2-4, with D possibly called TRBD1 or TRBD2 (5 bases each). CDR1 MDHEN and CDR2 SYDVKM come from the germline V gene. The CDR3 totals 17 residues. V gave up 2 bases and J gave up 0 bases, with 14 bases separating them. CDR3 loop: CASSLGGPGLAKNIQYF. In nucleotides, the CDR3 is TGTGCCAGCAGTTTAGGGGGACCGGGTCTAGCCAAAAACATTCAGTACTTC.